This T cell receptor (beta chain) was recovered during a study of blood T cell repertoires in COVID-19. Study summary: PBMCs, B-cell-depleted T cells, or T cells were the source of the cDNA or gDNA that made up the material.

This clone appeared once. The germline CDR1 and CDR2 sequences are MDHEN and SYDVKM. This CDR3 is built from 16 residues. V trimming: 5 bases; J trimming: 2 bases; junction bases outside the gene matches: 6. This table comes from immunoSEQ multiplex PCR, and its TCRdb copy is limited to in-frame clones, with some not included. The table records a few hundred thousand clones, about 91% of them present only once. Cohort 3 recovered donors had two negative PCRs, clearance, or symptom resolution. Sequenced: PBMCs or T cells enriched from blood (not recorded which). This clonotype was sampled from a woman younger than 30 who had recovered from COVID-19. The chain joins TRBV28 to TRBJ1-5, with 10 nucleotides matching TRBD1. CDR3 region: CASSHRGQGGNQPQHF. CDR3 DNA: TGTGCCAGCAGTCACCGAGGACAGGGGGGCAATCAGCCCCAGCATTTT.